One sample yielded the 12 T cell receptor beta chains listed below, sequenced in a study of blood T cell repertoires in COVID-19. Sequencing used immunoSEQ multiplex PCR; TCRdb keeps in-frame clones, though not all of them. The data contain 170,000 or so clones, about 86% of them singletons. The sequenced material came from peripheral blood. The source of these receptors is a man aged 45-65 years with active or convalescent COVID-19.

The rearrangement joins TRBV5-1 to TRBJ1-3; D call uncertain. The CDR3 has 16 residues. The V and J ends lost 0 bases and 3 bases respectively, with 13 bases between them. In germline, CDR1 is SGHRS, CDR2 YFSETQ. The CDR3 bases are TGCGCCAGCAGCTTGGCCCCCCCCTTTTATGGAAACACCATATATTTT. As protein: CASSLAPPFYGNTIYF.

The J gene is TRBJ1-2, the V gene TRBV6-5, with 9 bases identical to TRBD1. The CDR3 is 14 amino acids. CDR1 is MNHEY and CDR2 is SVGAGI in the germline V gene. V was pared by 6 bases and J by 4 bases, with 6 bases of the junction left unmatched. The CDR3 spells CASRPTGGSYGYTF. The CDR3 DNA follows: TGTGCCAGCAGACCTACAGGGGGCAGCTATGGCTACACCTTC.

The chain employs TRBV2 and TRBJ2-5, with 7 bases fitting TRBD2. Per germline, CDR1 SNHLY and CDR2 FYNNEI. V dropped 8 bases and J dropped 0; count of bases not matched to a gene: 6. The CDR3 spans 14 residues. This chain's CDR3 is CASLRGWYQETQYF. The CDR3 DNA reads TGTGCCAGCCTGCGGGGGTGGTACCAAGAGACCCAGTACTTC.

This chain uses TRBV2 with TRBJ2-3, with a tentative D call TRBD1 (6 bases). CDR3 size: 14 residues. Germline assignment: CDR1 SNHLY and CDR2 FYNNEI. V lost 7 bases and J lost 2, with 13 bases in between. CDR3 sequence reads: CASILGHYTDTQYF. DNA of the CDR3: TGTGCCAGCATATTGGGACACTACACAGATACGCAGTATTTT. Full variable domain (missing parts from reference TRBV2 and TRBJ2-3): EPEVTQTPSHQVTQMGQEVILRCVPISNHLYFYWYRQILGQKVEFLVSFYNNEISEKSEIFDDQFSVERPDGSNFTLKIRSTKLEDSAMYFCASILGHYTDTQYFGPGTRLTVL.

The V gene is TRBV11-2, the J gene TRBJ1-1, with TRBD1 matching over 10 bases. The CDR3 consists of 14 residues. Germline lookup yields CDR1 SGHAT and CDR2 FQNNGV. V lost 4 bases, J lost 2 bases, and 1 base stayed unmatched. The CDR3 region has the DNA TGTGCCAGCAGCTGGGACAGGGGTAACACTGAAGCTTTCTTT. This translates into CASSWDRGNTEAFF.

The rearrangement joins TRBV11-2 to TRBJ1-1; D is possibly TRBD1 (5 bases). The V gene lost 2 bases and the J gene lost 0 bases, with 10 bases spanning the gap. The CDR3 runs 15 residues. The V gene's germline CDR1 is SGHAT and CDR2 FQNNGV. The CDR3 DNA reads as TGTGCCAGCAGCTTACCAGGGATTGTGAACACTGAAGCTTTCTTT. This gives the protein CASSLPGIVNTEAFF. The complete variable domain, with remaining parts taken from reference TRBV11-2 and TRBJ1-1, reads EAGVAQSPRYKIIEKRQSVAFWCNPISGHATLYWYQQILGQGPKLLIQFQNNGVVDDSQLPKDRFSAERLKGVDSTLKIQPAKLEDSAVYLCASSLPGIVNTEAFFGQGTRLTVV.

The chain joins TRBV6-6 to TRBJ2-7, with 9 bases aligning to TRBD2. The CDR3 has 15 amino acids. The germline V gene has CDR1 MNHNY and CDR2 SVGAGI (reference sequence). The ends lost 5 bases at V and 3 bases at J; junction bases unmatched: 8. The chain's CDR3 is CASSGTSRTYYEQYF. DNA of the CDR3: TGTGCCAGCAGTGGGACTAGCAGAACTTACTACGAGCAGTACTTC.

The V and J genes are TRBV28 and TRBJ2-7; possibly TRBD1 for D (6 bases). This CDR3 region has 13 residues. V was shortened by 4 bases and J by 5 bases, with 12 bases between the two germline ends. Germline-derived CDR1 and CDR2 are MDHEN and SYDVKM. CDR3 sequence (DNA): TGTGCCAGCAGTTCAGGGGTCCCCCACGAGCAGTACTTC. It is translated as CASSSGVPHEQYF.

The V call is TRBV5-1, the J call TRBJ2-7; TRBD2 agrees at 7 bases. The germline gives CDR1 SGHRS, CDR2 YFSETQ. V dropped 1 base and J dropped 0; count of bases not matched to a gene: 7. The CDR3 runs to 16 residues. The CDR3 DNA reads TGCGCCAGCAGCTTGAGGCAGCGGGGAAGCTCCTACGAGCAGTACTTC. Its protein is CASSLRQRGSSYEQYF.

The V gene is TRBV20-1, the J gene TRBJ1-2; the D is unclear. Trimming left V 1 base short and J 5 bases short, with 5 bases between. Per germline, CDR1 DFQATT and CDR2 SNEGSKA (reference sequence). The CDR3 contains 11 residues. CDR3 nucleotide sequence: TGCAGTGCTAGAGGGCTTTATGGCTACACCTTC. Its translation: CSARGLYGYTF.

V is TRBV7-2 and J is TRBJ2-1, with a tentative D call TRBD2 (5 bases). Trimming removed 5 bases from V and 0 bases from J, with 11 bases in between. Germline CDR1 reads SGHTA; CDR2 reads FQGNSA. CDR3 length: 15 amino acids. The CDR3 sequence: CASSRSGSSYNEQFF. In nucleotides, the CDR3 is TGTGCCAGCAGCCGGTCGGGGAGCTCCTACAATGAGCAGTTCTTC.

The J gene is TRBJ1-1, the V gene TRBV23-1, with TRBD1 identical over 8 bases. TRBV23-1 is classed as an ORF, of uncertain function. This CDR3 contains 16 residues. The J segment lost 7 bases and the V segment lost 4 bases, leaving 14 bases of the junction unmatched. For the CDR3, the DNA is TGCGCCAGCAGTCGGGATTCCCGGCAGGGGGCCTTTGAAGCTTTCTTT. Protein: CASSRDSRQGAFEAFF.